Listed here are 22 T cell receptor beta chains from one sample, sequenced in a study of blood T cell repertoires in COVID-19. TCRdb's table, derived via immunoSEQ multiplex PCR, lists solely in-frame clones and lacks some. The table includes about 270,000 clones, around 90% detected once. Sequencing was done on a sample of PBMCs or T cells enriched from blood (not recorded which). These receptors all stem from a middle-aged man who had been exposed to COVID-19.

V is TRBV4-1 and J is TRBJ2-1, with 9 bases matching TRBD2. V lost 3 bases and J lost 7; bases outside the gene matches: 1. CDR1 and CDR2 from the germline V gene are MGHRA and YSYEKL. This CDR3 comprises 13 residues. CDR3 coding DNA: TGCGCCAGCAGCCACACTAGCGGGAATGAGCAGTTCTTC. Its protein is CASSHTSGNEQFF.

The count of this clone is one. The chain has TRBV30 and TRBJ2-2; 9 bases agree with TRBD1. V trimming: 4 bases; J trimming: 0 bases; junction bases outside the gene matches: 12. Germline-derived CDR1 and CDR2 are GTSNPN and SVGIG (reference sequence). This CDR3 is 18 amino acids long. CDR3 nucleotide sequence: TGTGCCTGGACGGGGGGACAGGGATTACCCACGAACACCGGGGAGCTGTTTTTT. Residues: CAWTGGQGLPTNTGELFF.

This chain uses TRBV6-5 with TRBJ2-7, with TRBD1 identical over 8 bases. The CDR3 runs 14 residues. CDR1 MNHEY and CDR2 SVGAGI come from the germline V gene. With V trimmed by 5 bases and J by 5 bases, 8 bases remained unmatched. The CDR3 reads CASSPRDRTHEQYF. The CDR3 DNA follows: TGTGCCAGCAGTCCCCGGGACAGGACCCACGAGCAGTACTTC.

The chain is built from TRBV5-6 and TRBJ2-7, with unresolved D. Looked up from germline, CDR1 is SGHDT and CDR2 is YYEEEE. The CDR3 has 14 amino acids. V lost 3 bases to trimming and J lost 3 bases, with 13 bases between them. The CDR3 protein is CASSSQDMSYEQYF. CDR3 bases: TGTGCCAGCAGCTCCCAAGACATGAGCTACGAGCAGTACTTC.

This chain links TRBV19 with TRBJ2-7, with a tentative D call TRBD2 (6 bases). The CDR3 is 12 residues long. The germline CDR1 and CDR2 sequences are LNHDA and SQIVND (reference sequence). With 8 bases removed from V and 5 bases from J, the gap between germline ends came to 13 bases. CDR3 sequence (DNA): TGTGCCAGTGGATCGGGCGGGGACGAGCAGTACTTC. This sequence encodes CASGSGGDEQYF.

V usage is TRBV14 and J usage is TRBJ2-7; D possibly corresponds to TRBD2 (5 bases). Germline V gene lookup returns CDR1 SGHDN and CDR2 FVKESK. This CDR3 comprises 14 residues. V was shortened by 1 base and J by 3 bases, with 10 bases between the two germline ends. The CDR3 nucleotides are TGTGCCAGCAGCCAAGCCGAGGGAATCTACGAGCAGTACTTC. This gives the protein CASSQAEGIYEQYF.

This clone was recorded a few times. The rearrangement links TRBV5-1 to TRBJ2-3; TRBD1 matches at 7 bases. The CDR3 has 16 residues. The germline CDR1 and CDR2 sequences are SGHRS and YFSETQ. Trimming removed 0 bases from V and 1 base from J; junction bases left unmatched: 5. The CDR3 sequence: CASSLDDRAGTDTQYF. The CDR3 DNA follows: TGCGCCAGCAGCTTGGATGACAGGGCCGGCACAGATACGCAGTATTTT.

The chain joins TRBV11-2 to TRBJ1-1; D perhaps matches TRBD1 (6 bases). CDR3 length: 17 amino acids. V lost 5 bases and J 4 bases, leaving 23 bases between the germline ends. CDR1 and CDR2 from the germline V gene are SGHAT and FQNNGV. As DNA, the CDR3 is TGTGCCAGCAGCCAAACGGACAGACTCCTCAGAGGCACTGAAGCTTTCTTT. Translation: CASSQTDRLLRGTEAFF.

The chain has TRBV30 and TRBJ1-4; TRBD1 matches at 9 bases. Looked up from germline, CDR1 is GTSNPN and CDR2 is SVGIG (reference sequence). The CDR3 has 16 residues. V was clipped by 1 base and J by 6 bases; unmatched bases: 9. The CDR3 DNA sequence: TGTGCCTGGAGTGCTCGACAGGGGGTAGCCGATGAAAAACTGTTTTTT. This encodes CAWSARQGVADEKLFF.

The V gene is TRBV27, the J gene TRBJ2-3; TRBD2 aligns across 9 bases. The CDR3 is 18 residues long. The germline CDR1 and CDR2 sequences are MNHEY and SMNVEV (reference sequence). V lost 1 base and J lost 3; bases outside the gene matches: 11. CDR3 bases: TGTGCCAGCAGTTTATTGCGGGTTAGCGGGAGAATGACAGATACGCAGTATTTT. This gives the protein CASSLLRVSGRMTDTQYF.

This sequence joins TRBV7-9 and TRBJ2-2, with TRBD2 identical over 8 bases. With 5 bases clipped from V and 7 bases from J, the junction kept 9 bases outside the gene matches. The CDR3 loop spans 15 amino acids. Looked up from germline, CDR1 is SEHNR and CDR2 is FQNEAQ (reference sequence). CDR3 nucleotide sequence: TGTGCCAGCAGCCCCAGCGGGAGATTATACGGGGAGCTGTTTTTT. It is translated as CASSPSGRLYGELFF.

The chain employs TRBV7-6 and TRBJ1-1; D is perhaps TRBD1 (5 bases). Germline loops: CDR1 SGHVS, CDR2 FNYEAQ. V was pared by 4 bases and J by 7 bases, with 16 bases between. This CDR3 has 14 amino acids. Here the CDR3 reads CASSSQGGTLEAFF. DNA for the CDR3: TGTGCCAGCAGCTCTCAGGGAGGGACTCTTGAAGCTTTCTTT.

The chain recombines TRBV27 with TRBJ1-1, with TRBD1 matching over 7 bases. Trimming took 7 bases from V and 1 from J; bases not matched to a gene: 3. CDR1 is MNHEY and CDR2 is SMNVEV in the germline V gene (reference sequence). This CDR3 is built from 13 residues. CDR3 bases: TGTGCCAGCATCCGACAGGGGAACACTGAAGCTTTCTTT. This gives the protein CASIRQGNTEAFF.

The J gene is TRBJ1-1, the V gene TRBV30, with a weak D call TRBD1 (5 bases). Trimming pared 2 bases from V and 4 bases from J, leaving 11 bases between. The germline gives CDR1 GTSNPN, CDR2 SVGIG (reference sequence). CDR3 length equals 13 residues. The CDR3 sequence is CAWSIRVGTEAFF. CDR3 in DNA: TGTGCCTGGAGTATCAGGGTGGGCACTGAAGCTTTCTTT. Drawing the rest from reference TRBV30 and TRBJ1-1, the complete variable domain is SQTIHQWPATLVQPVGSPLSLECTVEGTSNPNLYWYRQAAGRGLQLLFYSVGIGQISSEVPQNLSASRPQDRQFILSSKKLLLSDSGFYLCAWSIRVGTEAFFGQGTRLTVV.

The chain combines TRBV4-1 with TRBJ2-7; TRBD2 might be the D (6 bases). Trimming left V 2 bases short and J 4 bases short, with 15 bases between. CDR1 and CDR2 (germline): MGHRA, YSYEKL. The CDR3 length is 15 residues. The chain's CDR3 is CASSQPRIGGYEQYF. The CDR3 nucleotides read TGCGCCAGCAGCCAACCCAGGATCGGAGGGTACGAGCAGTACTTC.

The CDR3 DNA follows: TGTGCCAGCAGGGGCACCTATAATTCACCCCTCCACTTT. Protein sequence: CASRGTYNSPLHF. The chain employs TRBV9 and TRBJ1-6; D not resolved. V was trimmed by 5 bases and J by 2 bases, leaving 5 bases between them. The length of the CDR3 is 13 residues. Germline values: CDR1 SGDLS, CDR2 YYNGEE.

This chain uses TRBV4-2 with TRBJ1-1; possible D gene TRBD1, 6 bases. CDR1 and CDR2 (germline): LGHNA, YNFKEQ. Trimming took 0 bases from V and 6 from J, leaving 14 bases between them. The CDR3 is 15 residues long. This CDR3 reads CASSQDMNRVSEAFF. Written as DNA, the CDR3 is TGTGCCAGCAGCCAAGATATGAACAGGGTCTCTGAAGCTTTCTTT.

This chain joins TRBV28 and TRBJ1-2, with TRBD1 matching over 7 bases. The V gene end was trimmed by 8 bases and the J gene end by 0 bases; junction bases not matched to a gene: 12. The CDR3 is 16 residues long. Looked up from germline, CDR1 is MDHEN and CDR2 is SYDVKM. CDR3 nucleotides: TGTGCCAGCGAAGGAGACAGGGATATACCTAACTATGGCTACACCTTC. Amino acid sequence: CASEGDRDIPNYGYTF.

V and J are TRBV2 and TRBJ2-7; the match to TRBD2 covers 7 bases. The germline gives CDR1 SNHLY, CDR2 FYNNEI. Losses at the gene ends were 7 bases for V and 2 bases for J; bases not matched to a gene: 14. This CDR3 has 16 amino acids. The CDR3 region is CASIQREGLLAYEQYF. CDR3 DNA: TGTGCCAGCATACAGAGGGAGGGCCTTCTGGCCTACGAGCAGTACTTC.

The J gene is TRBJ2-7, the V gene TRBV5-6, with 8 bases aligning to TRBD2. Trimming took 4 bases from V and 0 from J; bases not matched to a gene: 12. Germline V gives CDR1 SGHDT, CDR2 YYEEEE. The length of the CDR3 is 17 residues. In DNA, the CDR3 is TGTGCCAGCAGCCCATCACTAGCGGTACCCTCCTCCTACGAGCAGTACTTC. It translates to CASSPSLAVPSSYEQYF.

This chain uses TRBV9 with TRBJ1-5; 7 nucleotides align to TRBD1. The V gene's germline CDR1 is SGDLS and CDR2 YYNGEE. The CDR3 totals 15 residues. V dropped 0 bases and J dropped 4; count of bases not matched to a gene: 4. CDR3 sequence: CASSVDGTANQPQHF. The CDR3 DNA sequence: TGTGCCAGCAGCGTAGATGGGACAGCTAATCAGCCCCAGCATTTT.

The CDR3 DNA sequence: TGTGCCAGCTCTACTACACTAGACTCCTACGAGCAGTACTTC. This translates into CASSTTLDSYEQYF. The chain carries TRBV18 and TRBJ2-7, with D tentatively TRBD2 (5 bases). Germline V gene data show CDR1 as KGHSH and CDR2 as LQKENI. Trimming left V 6 bases short and J 0 bases short, with 12 bases between. This CDR3 contains 14 residues.